This entry lists 8 T cell receptor beta chains sequenced from one sample in a study of blood T cell repertoires in COVID-19. Using immunoSEQ multiplex PCR, the repertoire was profiled, and TCRdb retains in-frame clones only, with some absent. The data hold more than 150,000 clones, with roughly four fifths observed a single time. Sequencing was carried out using peripheral blood. The receptors stem from a middle-aged woman with acute or convalescent COVID-19.

The chain has TRBV3-1 (or the pseudogene TRBV3-2) and TRBJ1-1; tentative D call: TRBD1 (5 bases). The germline V gene has CDR1 LGHDT and CDR2 YNNKEL (reference sequence). V shed 4 bases and J shed 11 bases, with 17 bases lying between them. This CDR3 contains 13 residues. Written as DNA, the CDR3 is TGTGCCAGCAGCCGTCGACAGACCCAGGTGGCTTTCTTT. Translating it yields CASSRRQTQVAFF.

This clone was counted at least ten times. The chain carries TRBV6-5 and TRBJ1-2; no clear D gene. The ends were cut back, 2 bases at V and 8 bases at J, with 18 bases in the middle. Germline CDR1 MNHEY, CDR2 SVGAGI. The CDR3 totals 15 residues. The CDR3 loop reads CASSYAGAGLEGYTF. The CDR3 nucleotides are TGTGCCAGCAGTTACGCCGGCGCGGGTTTGGAGGGCTACACCTTC.

This clone has a single count. The chain carries TRBV7-9 and TRBJ1-1; TRBD1 aligns across 10 bases. CDR3 size: 13 residues. Germline CDR1 is SEHNR and CDR2 is FQNEAQ (reference sequence). V gave up 7 bases and J gave up 11 bases; unmatched junction bases: 10. The CDR3 sequence is CASKGQGLNWAFF. The CDR3 region has the DNA TGTGCCAGCAAGGGACAGGGGTTAAATTGGGCTTTCTTT.

The CDR3 spells CASSETARYGYTF. The CDR3 coding sequence is TGCGCCAGCAGTGAGACCGCCAGATATGGCTACACCTTC. The chain carries TRBV10-2 and TRBJ1-2, with no clear D. V was pared by 2 bases and J by 5 bases, with 9 bases between. The CDR3 loop spans 13 amino acids. Looked up from germline, CDR1 is WSHSY and CDR2 is SAAADI.

This chain joins TRBV5-1 and TRBJ2-5; tentative D call: TRBD2 (5 bases). The CDR3 length is 14 residues. In germline, CDR1 is SGHRS, CDR2 YFSETQ. The V end was cut by 3 bases, the J end by 2 bases, with 11 bases between. Here the CDR3 reads CASSSGLRQETQYF. CDR3 DNA: TGCGCCAGCAGCTCAGGACTCCGGCAAGAGACCCAGTACTTC.

The chain has TRBV6-5 and TRBJ1-2; 7 bases are shared with TRBD1. The germline CDR1 and CDR2 sequences are MNHEY and SVGAGI. CDR3 length: 13 amino acids. V lost 6 bases and J lost 8; bases outside the gene matches: 9. CDR3 DNA: TGTGCCAGCAGCCCGACTGCAGGGGGAGGCTACACCTTC. Its translation is CASSPTAGGGYTF.

The rearrangement links TRBV5-6 to TRBJ2-1, with D maybe TRBD2 (6 bases). Trimming removed 1 base from V and 3 bases from J, with 8 bases in between. The CDR3 contains 14 residues. Germline values: CDR1 SGHDT, CDR2 YYEEEE. This CDR3 is CASSLWDFYNEQFF. As DNA, the CDR3 is TGTGCCAGCAGCTTGTGGGACTTCTACAATGAGCAGTTCTTC.

The V gene is TRBV7-3, the J gene TRBJ2-5; 15 bases map to TRBD2. V shed 5 bases, J shed 5 bases, and the junction held 6 bases outside the gene matches. The CDR3 loop spans 16 amino acids. The germline gives CDR1 SGHTA, CDR2 FQGTGA. The CDR3 here is CASSLGTSGGRETQYF. CDR3 in DNA: TGTGCCAGCAGCCTAGGGACTAGCGGGGGGCGGGAGACCCAGTACTTC.